This paragraph reports one T cell receptor (beta chain). Its antigen is unidentified. The sequence runs out 3 residues before the end of the CDR3; the remainder is reconstructed from the germline J gene. This record comes from a study of T cells in women clearing cervical HPV infection. Study-level background: Case blood was drawn a median about 160 days after lesion detection. Overall study findings and caveats: A classifier using richness and V gene abundances reached an AUC of under 0.9.

TCR beta CDR3 amplified by multiplex PCR from roughly 1,100 ng genomic DNA. Clones were sequenced by immunoSEQ multiplex PCR, and TCRdb holds only the in-frame ones, with some missing. The sample table includes over 35,000 clones. V lost 3 bases to trimming and J lost 5 bases, with 11 bases between them. This CDR3 has 13 residues. Germline CDR1 reads GTSNPN; CDR2 reads SVGIG (reference sequence). This sequence was found in a woman between 18 and 70 years old with a cervical HPV16 infection that either progressed to CIN3+ or cleared (not recorded which). The chain carries TRBV30 and TRBJ1-5, with D possibly being TRBD1 (6 bases). Input material: blood buffy coat. Incomplete CDR3 DNA: TGTGCCTGGAGATTGGGGGCGGATCAGCCC. This gives the protein CAWRLGADQP. The whole CDR3 sequence is CAWRLGADQPQHF.